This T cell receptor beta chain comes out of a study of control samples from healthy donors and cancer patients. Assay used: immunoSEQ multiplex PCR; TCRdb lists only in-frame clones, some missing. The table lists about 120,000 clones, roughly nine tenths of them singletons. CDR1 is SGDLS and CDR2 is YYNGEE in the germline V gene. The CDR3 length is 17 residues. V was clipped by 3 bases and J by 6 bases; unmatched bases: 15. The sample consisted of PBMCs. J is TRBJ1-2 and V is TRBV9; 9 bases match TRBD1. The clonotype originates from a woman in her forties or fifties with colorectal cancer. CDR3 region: CASSAQGGDRVKDGYTF. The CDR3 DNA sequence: TGTGCCAGCAGCGCCCAAGGTGGGGACAGGGTTAAAGATGGCTACACCTTC.